The 8 T cell receptor beta chains below were found in one sample sequenced in a study of OX40 agonist ivuxolimab in advanced cancers. The library was built by means of the immunoSEQ multiplex PCR assay. Not all clones reach the TCRdb copy of this immuneACCESS table, which keeps in-frame sequences only. Checked studies attribute under half of the gap to unresolved V genes and leave the rest unexplained. This sample holds tens of thousands of clones; 87% were observed only once. Of the sample, 1.5% to 2% falls within the top ten clones. The starting material was CD4+ or CD8+ T cells sorted from blood, obtained in a trial of the OX40 agonist ivuxolimab. The receptors come from an adult with an advanced solid tumor such as melanoma, head and neck, liver or kidney cancer.

The chain uses TRBV5-1 and TRBJ1-1; tentatively, D is TRBD1 (6 bases). CDR3 size: 14 residues. Trimming cost V 0 bases and J 8 bases, with 14 bases left between them. Germline V gene lookup returns CDR1 SGHRS and CDR2 YFSETQ. The CDR3 protein is CASSLERGGLEAFF. In DNA, the CDR3 is TGCGCCAGCAGCTTGGAGAGGGGGGGCCTAGAAGCTTTCTTT.

The CDR3, as DNA: TGTGCCAGTAGCCCCCGGCGGACCCCTATTGGTGAGCAGTTCTTC. Amino acid sequence: CASSPRRTPIGEQFF. The rearrangement joins TRBV19 to TRBJ2-1; D is uncertain. The CDR3 consists of 15 residues. The germline V gene encodes CDR1 LNHDA and CDR2 SQIVND (reference sequence). Trimming took off 6 bases at V and 9 bases at J, with 21 bases between the two ends. Full variable domain (outside the CDR3, taken from reference TRBV19 and TRBJ2-1): DGGITQSPKYLFRKEGQNVTLSCEQNLNHDAMYWYRQDPGQGLRLIYYSQIVNDFQKGDIAEGYSVSREKKESFPLTVTSAQKNPTAFYLCASSPRRTPIGEQFFGPGTRLTVL.

The chain combines TRBV4-1 with TRBJ2-3; 11 nucleotides line up with TRBD2. J lost 6 bases, V lost 2 bases, and 10 bases had no gene match. The CDR3 loop spans 17 amino acids. Looked up from germline, CDR1 is MGHRA and CDR2 is YSYEKL. The CDR3 loop is CASSQHLGASGGDTQYF. CDR3 sequence (DNA): TGCGCCAGCAGCCAACACCTCGGGGCTAGCGGGGGGGATACGCAGTATTTT.

The sample holds a few counts of this clone. DNA for the CDR3: TGTGCCAGCAGCTTCCAATCCCGGGCTAAAGCGTCCAATCAGCCCCAGCATTTT. Protein: CASSFQSRAKASNQPQHF. The chain links TRBV21-1 to TRBJ1-5. TRBV21-1 is noted as a pseudogene. This CDR3 contains 18 residues.

In its sample, this clone was seen once. V usage is TRBV20-1 and J usage is TRBJ2-7, with D possibly TRBD1 on 5 matching bases. From germline, CDR1 is DFQATT and CDR2 SNEGSKA (reference sequence). This CDR3 is built from 11 residues. Trimming shortened V by 7 bases and J by 1 base, and 8 bases separated the two germline ends. For the CDR3, the DNA is TGCAGTGGCCAGGGTTCCTACGAGCAGTACTTC. Translated: CSGQGSYEQYF.

The rearrangement uses TRBV19 and TRBJ2-5, with 8 bases identical to TRBD2. From germline, CDR1 is LNHDA and CDR2 SQIVND (reference sequence). The junction had 6 bases not matched to a gene; V was cut back by 1 base and J by 5 bases. CDR3 length: 15 residues. The DNA of the CDR3 is TGTGCCAGTAGTATAGGTTCCGCGGGAGGTGAGACCCAGTACTTC. Translation: CASSIGSAGGETQYF.

The chain joins TRBV30 to TRBJ1-2; D unresolved. V was pared by 1 base and J by 4 bases, with 10 bases between. The V gene's germline CDR1 is GTSNPN and CDR2 SVGIG (reference sequence). This CDR3 contains 13 residues. DNA of the CDR3: TGTGCCTGGAGTGGGGGATACGGCTATGGCTACACCTTC. Protein sequence: CAWSGGYGYGYTF.

This chain links TRBV9 with TRBJ2-7, with D possibly matching TRBD2 (6 bases). Germline loops: CDR1 SGDLS, CDR2 YYNGEE. V shed 4 bases and J shed 4 bases, with 15 bases lying between them. This CDR3 spans 14 amino acids. In DNA form, the CDR3 reads TGTGCCAGCAGCCCTCGGGACTGGGCATACGAGCAGTACTTC. Its protein is CASSPRDWAYEQYF.